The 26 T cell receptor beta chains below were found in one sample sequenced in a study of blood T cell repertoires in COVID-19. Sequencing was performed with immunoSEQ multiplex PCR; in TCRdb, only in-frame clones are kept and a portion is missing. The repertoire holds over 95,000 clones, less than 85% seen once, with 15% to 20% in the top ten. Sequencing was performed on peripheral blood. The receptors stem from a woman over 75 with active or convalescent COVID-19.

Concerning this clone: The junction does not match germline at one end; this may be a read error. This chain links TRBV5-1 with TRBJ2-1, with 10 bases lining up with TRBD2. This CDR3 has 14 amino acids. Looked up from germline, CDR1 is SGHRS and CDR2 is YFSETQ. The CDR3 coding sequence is TGTGCCAGCAGCCGGACTAGCGGATACAATGAGCAGTTCTTC. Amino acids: CASSRTSGYNEQFF.

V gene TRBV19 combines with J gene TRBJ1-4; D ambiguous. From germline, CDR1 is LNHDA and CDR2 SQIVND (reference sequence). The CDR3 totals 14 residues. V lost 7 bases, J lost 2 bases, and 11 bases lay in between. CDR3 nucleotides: TGTGCCAGTACCCAGACGGGTACTAATGAAAAACTGTTTTTT. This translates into CASTQTGTNEKLFF.

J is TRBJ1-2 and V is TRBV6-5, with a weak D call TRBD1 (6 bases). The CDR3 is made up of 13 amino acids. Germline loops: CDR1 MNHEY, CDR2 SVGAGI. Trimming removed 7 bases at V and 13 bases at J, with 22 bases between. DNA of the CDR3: TGTGCCAGCACCAACCTACGAACAGGGCTAGTCACCTTC. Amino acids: CASTNLRTGLVTF.

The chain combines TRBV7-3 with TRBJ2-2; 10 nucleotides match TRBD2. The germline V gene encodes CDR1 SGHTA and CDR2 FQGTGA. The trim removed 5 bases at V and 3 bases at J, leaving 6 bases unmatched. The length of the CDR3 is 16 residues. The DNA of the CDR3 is TGTGCCAGCAGCCCGCCTAGCGGGAGTCACACCGGGGAGCTGTTTTTT. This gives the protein CASSPPSGSHTGELFF.

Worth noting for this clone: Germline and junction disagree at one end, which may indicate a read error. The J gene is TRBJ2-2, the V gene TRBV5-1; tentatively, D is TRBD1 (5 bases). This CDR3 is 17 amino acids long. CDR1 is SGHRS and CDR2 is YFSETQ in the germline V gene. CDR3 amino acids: CASSLRQGRAHGGELFF. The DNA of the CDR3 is TGTGCCAGCAGCTTGAGGCAGGGTAGAGCTCATGGCGGGGAGCTGTTTTTT.

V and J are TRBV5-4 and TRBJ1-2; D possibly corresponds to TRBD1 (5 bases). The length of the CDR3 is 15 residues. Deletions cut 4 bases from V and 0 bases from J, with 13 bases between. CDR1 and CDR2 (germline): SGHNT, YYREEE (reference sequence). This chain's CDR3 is CASSTEQEANYGYTF. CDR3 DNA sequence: TGTGCCAGCAGCACGGAACAGGAAGCTAACTATGGCTACACCTTC.

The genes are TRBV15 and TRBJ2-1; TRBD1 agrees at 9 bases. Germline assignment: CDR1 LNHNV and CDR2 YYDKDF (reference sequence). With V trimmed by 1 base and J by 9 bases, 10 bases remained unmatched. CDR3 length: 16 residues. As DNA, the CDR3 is TGTGCCACCAGCAGAGGCGCTGTACAGGGGGCAGGTGAGCAGTTCTTC. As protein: CATSRGAVQGAGEQFF.

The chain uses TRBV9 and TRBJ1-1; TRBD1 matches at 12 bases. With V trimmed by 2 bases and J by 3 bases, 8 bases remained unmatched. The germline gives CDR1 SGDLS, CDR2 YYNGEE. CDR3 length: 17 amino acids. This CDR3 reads CASSVTGTGGWYTEAFF. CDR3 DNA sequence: TGTGCCAGCAGCGTGACCGGGACAGGGGGCTGGTACACTGAAGCTTTCTTT.

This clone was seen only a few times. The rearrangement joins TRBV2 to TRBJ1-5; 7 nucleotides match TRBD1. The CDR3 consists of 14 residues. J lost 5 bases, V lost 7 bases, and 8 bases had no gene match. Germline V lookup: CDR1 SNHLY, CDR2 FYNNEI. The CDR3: CASTSDRVYQPQHF. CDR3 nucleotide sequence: TGTGCCAGCACGAGTGACAGGGTCTATCAGCCCCAGCATTTT.

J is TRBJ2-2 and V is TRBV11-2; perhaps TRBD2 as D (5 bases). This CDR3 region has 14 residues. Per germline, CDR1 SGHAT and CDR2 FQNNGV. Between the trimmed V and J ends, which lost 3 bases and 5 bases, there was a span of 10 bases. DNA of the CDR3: TGTGCCAGCAGCTTCGGACTCACGACCGGGGAGCTGTTTTTT. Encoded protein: CASSFGLTTGELFF.

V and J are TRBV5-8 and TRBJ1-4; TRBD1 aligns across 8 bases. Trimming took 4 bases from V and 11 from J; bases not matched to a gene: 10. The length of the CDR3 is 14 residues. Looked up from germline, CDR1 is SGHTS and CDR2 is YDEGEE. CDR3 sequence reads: CASSQDRASDKLFF. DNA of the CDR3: TGTGCCAGCAGCCAGGACAGGGCGTCGGATAAACTGTTTTTT.

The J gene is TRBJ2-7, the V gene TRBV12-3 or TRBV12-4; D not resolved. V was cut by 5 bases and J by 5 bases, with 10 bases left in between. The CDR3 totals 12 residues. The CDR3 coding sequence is TGTGCCAGCAGTACCAGTTTTGACGAGCAGTACTTC. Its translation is CASSTSFDEQYF.

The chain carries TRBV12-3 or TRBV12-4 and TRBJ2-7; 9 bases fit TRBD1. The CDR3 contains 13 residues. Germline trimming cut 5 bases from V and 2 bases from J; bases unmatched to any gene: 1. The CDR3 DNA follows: TGTGCCAGCAGTCGGACAGGGGCCTACGAGCAGTACTTC. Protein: CASSRTGAYEQYF.

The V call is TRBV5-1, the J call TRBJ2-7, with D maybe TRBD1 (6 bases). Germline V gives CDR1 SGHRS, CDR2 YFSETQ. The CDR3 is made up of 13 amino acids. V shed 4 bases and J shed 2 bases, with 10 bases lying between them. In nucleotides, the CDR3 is TGCGCCAGCAGCCCGGACAGACCCTACGAGCAGTACTTC. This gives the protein CASSPDRPYEQYF. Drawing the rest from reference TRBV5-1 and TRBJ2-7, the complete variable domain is KAGVTQTPRYLIKTRGQQVTLSCSPISGHRSVSWYQQTPGQGLQFLFEYFSETQRNKGNFPGRFSGRQFSNSRSEMNVSTLELGDSALYLCASSPDRPYEQYFGPGTRLTVT.

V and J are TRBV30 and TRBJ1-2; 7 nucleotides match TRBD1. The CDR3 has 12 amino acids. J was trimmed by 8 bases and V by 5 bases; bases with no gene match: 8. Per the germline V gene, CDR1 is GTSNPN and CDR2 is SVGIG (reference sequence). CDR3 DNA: TGTGCCTGGGACAGGGCCCTCGGGGGCTACACCTTC. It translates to CAWDRALGGYTF.

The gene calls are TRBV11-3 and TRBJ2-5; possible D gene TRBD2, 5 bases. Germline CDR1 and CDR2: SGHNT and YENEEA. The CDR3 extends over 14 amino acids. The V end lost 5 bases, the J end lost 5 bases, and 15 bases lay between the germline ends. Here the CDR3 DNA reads TGTGCCAGCAGCCCGAGCCAAAGGGAGGAGACCCAGTACTTC. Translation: CASSPSQREETQYF.

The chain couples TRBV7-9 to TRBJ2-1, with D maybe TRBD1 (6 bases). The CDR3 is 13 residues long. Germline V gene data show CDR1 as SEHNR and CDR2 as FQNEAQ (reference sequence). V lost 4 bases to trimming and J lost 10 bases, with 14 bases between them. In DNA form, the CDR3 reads TGTGCCAGCAGCTCTACAGGGACATCCGAGCAGTTCTTC. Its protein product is CASSSTGTSEQFF.

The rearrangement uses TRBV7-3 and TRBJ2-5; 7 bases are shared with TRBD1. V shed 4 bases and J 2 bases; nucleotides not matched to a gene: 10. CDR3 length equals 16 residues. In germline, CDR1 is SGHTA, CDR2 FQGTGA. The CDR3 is CASSSYPGQPQETQYF. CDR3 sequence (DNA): TGTGCCAGCAGCTCCTATCCGGGACAGCCGCAAGAGACCCAGTACTTC.

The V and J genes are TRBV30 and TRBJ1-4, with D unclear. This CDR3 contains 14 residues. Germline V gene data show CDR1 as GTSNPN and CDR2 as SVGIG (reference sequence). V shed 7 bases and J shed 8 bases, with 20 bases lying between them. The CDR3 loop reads CASAPVRWREKLFF. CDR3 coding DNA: TGTGCCTCGGCCCCAGTCCGATGGAGGGAAAAACTGTTTTTT.

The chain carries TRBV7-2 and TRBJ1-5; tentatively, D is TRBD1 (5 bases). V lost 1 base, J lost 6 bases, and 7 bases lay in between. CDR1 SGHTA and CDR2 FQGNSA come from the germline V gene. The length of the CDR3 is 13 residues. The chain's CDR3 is CASSLVDSQPQHF. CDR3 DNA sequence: TGTGCCAGCAGCTTAGTAGACAGTCAGCCCCAGCATTTT.

The CDR3 bases are TGTGCCAGCAGTTACTCAGTTGGGGGGAACTACGAGCAGTACTTC. Protein product: CASSYSVGGNYEQYF. This chain connects TRBV6-5 to TRBJ2-7; weak D call: TRBD2 (6 bases). CDR3 size: 15 residues. V was shortened by 0 bases and J by 3 bases, with 12 bases between the two germline ends. Germline V gene lookup returns CDR1 MNHEY and CDR2 SVGAGI.

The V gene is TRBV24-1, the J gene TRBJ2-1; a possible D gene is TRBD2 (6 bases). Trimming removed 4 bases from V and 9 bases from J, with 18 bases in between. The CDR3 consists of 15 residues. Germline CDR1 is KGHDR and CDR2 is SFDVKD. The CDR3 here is CATSDRVPGAAEQFF. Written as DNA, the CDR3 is TGTGCCACCAGTGACAGGGTGCCGGGAGCCGCTGAGCAGTTCTTC.

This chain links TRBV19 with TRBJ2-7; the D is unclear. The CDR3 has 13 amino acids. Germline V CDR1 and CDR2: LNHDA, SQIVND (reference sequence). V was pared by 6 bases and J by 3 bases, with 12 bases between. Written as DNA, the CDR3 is TGTGCCAGTAGCCCCCGAAACAGCTACGAGCAGTACTTC. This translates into CASSPRNSYEQYF.

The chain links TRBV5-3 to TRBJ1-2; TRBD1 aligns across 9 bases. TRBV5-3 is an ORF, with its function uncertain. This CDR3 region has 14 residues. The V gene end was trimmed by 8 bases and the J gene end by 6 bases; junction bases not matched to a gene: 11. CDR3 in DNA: TGTGCCAGGGGGCTTTTACAGGGGGCCGATGGCTACACCTTC. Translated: CARGLLQGADGYTF.

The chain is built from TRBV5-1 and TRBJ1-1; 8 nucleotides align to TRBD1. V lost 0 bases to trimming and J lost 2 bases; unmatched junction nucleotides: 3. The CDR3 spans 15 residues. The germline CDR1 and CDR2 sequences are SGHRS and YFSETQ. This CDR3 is CASSLDTGGNTEAFF. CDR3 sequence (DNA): TGCGCCAGCAGCTTGGATACAGGGGGTAACACTGAAGCTTTCTTT.

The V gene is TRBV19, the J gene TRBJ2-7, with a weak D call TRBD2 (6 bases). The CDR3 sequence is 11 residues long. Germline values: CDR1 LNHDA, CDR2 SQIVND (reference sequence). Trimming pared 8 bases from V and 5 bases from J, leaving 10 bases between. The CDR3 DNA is TGTGCCAGTGGCCGGGGGAACGAGCAGTACTTC. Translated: CASGRGNEQYF.